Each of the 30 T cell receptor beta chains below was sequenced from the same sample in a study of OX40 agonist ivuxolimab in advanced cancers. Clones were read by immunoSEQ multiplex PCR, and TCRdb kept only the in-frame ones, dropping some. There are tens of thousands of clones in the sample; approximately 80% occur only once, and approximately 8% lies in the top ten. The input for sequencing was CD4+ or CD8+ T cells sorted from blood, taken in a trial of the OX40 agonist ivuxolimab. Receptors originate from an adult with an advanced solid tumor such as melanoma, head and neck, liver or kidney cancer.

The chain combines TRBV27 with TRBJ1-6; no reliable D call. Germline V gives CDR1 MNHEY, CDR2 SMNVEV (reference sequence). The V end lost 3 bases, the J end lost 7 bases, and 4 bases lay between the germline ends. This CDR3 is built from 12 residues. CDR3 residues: CASSFFNSPLHF. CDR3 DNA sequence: TGTGCCAGCAGTTTCTTCAATTCACCCCTCCACTTT.

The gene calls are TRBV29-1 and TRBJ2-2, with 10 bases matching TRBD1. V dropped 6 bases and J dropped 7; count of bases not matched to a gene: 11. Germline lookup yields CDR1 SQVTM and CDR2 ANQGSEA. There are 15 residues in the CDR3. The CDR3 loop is CSVDKTGGGGGELFF. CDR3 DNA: TGCAGCGTAGATAAGACAGGGGGCGGTGGCGGGGAGCTGTTTTTT.

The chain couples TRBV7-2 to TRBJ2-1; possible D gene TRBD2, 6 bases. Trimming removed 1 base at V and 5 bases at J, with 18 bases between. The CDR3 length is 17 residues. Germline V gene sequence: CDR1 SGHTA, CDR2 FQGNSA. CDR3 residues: CASSLGSGGNRDNEQFF. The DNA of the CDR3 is TGTGCCAGCAGCTTAGGGTCTGGCGGGAATAGGGACAATGAGCAGTTCTTC.

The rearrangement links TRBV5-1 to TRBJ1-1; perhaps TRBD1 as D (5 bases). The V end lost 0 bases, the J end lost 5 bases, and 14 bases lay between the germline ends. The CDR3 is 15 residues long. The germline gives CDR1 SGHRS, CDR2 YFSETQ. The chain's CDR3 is CASSLGDFSGTEAFF. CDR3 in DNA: TGCGCCAGCAGCTTGGGGGACTTTTCGGGGACTGAAGCTTTCTTT.

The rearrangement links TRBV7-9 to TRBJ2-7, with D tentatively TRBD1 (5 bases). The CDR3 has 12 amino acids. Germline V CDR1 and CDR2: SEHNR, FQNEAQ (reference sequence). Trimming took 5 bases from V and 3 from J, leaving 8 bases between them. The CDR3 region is CASSRQFYEQYF. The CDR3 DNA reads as TGTGCCAGCAGCCGACAGTTCTACGAGCAGTACTTC.

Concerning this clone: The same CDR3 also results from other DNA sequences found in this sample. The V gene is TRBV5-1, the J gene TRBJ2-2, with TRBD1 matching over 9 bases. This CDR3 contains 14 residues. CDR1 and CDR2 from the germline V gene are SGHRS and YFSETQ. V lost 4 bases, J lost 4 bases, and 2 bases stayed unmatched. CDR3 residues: CASSLDRGTGELFF. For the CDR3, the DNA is TGCGCCAGCAGCCTGGACAGGGGCACCGGGGAGCTGTTTTTT.

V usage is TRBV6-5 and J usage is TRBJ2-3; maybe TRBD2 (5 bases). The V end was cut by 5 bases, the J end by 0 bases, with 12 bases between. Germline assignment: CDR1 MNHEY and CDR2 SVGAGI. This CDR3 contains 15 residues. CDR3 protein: CASSQSKRSTDTQYF. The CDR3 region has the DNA TGTGCCAGCAGTCAAAGCAAGCGGAGCACAGATACGCAGTATTTT.

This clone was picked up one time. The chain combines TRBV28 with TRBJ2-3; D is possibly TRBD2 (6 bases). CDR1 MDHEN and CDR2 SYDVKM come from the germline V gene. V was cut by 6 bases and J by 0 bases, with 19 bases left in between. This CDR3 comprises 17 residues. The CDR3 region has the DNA TGTGCCAGCAGCTCACCGGGGGAGGCCGTTAGCACAGATACGCAGTATTTT. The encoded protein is CASSSPGEAVSTDTQYF.

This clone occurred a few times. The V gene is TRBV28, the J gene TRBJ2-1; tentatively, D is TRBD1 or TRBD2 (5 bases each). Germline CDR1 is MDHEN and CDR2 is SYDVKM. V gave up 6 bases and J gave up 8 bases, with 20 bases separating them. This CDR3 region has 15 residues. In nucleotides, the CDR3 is TGTGCCAGCAGCCTTCCCGGGACCCCGCCACATGAGCAGTTCTTC. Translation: CASSLPGTPPHEQFF.

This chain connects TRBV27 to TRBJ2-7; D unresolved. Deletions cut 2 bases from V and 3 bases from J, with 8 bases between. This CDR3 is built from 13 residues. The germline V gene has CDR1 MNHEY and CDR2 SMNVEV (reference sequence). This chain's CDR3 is CASSLKGFYEQYF. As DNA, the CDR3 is TGTGCCAGCAGTTTAAAAGGGTTCTACGAGCAGTACTTC.

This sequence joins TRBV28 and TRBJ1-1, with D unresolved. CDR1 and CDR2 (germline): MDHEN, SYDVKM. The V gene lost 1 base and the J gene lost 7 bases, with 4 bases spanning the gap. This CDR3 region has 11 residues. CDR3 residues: CASSLSVEAFF. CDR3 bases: TGTGCCAGCAGTTTATCGGTTGAAGCTTTCTTT.

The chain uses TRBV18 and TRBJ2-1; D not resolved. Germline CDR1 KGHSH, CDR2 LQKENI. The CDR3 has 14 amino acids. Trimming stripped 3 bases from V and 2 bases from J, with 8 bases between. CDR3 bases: TGTGCCAGCTCACCGACCGACACCTACAATGAGCAGTTCTTC. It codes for CASSPTDTYNEQFF.

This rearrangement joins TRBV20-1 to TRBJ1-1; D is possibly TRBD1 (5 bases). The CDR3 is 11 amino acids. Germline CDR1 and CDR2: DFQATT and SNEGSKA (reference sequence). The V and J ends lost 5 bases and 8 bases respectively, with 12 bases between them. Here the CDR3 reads CSAGPRGEAFF. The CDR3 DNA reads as TGCAGTGCTGGGCCCCGGGGGGAAGCTTTCTTT.

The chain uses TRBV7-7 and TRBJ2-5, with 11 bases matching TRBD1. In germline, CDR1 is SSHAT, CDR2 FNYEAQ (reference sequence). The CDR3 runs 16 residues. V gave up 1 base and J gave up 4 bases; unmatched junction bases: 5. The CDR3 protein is CASSLVGQGVPETQYF. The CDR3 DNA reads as TGTGCCAGCAGCTTAGTGGGACAGGGGGTTCCAGAGACCCAGTACTTC.

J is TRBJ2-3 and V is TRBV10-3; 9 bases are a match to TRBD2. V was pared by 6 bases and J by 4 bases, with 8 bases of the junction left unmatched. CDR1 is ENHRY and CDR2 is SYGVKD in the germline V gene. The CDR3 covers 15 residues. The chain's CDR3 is CAIRPGLADADTQYF. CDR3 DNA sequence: TGTGCCATCAGGCCGGGACTAGCTGACGCAGATACGCAGTATTTT.

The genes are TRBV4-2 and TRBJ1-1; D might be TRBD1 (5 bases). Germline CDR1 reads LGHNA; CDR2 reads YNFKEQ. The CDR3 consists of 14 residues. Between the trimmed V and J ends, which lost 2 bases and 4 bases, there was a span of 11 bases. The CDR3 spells CASSQMGGTTEAFF. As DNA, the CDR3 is TGTGCCAGCAGCCAAATGGGGGGGACCACTGAAGCTTTCTTT.

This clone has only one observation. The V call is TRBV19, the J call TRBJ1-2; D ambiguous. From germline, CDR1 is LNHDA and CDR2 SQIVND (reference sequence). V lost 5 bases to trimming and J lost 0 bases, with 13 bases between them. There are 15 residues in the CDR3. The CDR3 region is CASSPGPPTNYGYTF. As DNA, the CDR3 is TGTGCCAGTAGTCCAGGACCTCCTACTAACTATGGCTACACCTTC. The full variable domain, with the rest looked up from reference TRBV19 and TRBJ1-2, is DGGITQSPKYLFRKEGQNVTLSCEQNLNHDAMYWYRQDPGQGLRLIYYSQIVNDFQKGDIAEGYSVSREKKESFPLTVTSAQKNPTAFYLCASSPGPPTNYGYTFGSGTRLTVV.

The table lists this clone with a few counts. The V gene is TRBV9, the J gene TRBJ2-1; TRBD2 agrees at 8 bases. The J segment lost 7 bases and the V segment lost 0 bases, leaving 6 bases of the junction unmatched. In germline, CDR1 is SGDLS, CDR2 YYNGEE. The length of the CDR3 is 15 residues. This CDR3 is CASSVVMSGRNEQFF. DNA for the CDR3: TGTGCCAGCAGCGTAGTGATGAGCGGGAGAAATGAGCAGTTCTTC.

The CDR3 coding sequence is TGTGCCAGCGCGGCGAGGGTATCCTATAATTCACCCCTCCACTTT. It encodes CASAARVSYNSPLHF. The chain employs TRBV6-6 and TRBJ1-6; D is uncertain. The ends were cut back, 8 bases at V and 1 base at J, with 12 bases in the middle. Germline CDR1 is MNHNY and CDR2 is SVGAGI (reference sequence). The CDR3 is 15 residues long.

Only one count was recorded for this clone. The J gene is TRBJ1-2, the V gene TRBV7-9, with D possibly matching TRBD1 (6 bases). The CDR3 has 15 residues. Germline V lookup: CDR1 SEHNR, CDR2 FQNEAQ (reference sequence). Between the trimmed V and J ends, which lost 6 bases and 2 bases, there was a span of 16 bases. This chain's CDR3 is CASSINRAVNYGYTF. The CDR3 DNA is TGTGCCAGCAGTATCAACAGGGCGGTCAACTATGGCTACACCTTC.

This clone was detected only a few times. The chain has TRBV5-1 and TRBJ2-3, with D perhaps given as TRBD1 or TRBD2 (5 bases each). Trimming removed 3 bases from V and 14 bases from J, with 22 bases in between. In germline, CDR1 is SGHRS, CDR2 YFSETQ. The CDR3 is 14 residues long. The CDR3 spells CASSSSGTLVSWYF. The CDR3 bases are TGCGCCAGCAGCTCGTCCGGGACCCTGGTTTCTTGGTATTTT.

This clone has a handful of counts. CDR3 DNA: TGTGCCATCAGTGAGGGGCTAGCGGGAGTTCGAGAGACCCAGTACTTC. Amino acids: CAISEGLAGVRETQYF. The chain couples TRBV10-3 to TRBJ2-5, with 10 bases matching TRBD2. The CDR3 length is 16 residues. J gave up 4 bases and V 2 bases, and 7 bases lay outside the gene matches. Germline assignment: CDR1 ENHRY and CDR2 SYGVKD.

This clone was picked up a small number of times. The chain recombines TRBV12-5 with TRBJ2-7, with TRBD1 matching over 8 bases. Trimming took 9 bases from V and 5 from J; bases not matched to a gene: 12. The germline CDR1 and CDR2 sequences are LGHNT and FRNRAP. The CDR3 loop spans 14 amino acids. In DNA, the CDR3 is TGTGCTAGAATCTACCAGCAGGGGGCCAACGAGCAGTACGTC. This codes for CARIYQQGANEQYV.

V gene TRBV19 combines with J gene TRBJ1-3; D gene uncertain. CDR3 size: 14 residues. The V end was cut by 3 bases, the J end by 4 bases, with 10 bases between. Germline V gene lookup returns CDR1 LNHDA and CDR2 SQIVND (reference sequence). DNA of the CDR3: TGTGCCAGTAGTATGCGGGGAGCGGGAAACACCATATATTTT. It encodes CASSMRGAGNTIYF.

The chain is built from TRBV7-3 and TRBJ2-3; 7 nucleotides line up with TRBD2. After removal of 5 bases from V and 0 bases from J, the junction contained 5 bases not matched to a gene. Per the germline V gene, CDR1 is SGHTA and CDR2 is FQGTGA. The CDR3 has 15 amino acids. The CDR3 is CASSPYSGSTDTQYF. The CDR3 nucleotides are TGTGCCAGCAGCCCTTATAGCGGGAGCACAGATACGCAGTATTTT.

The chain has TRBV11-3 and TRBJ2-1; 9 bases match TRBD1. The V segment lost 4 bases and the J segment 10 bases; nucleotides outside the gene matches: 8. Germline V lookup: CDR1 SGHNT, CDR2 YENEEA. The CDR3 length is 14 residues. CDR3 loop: CASSSWTGVGEQFF. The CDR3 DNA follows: TGTGCCAGCAGCTCTTGGACAGGGGTGGGAGAGCAGTTCTTC.

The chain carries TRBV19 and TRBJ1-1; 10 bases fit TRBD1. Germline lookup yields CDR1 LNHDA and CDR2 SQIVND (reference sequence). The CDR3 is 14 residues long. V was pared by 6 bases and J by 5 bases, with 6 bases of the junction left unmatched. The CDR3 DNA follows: TGTGCCAGTAGCCTGGACAGGGGGAGGACTGAAGCTTTCTTT. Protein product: CASSLDRGRTEAFF.

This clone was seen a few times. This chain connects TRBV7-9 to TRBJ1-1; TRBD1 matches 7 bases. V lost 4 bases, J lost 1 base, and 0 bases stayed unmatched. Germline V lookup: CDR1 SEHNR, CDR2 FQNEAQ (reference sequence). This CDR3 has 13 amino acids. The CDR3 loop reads CASSSGGNTEAFF. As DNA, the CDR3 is TGTGCCAGCAGCTCAGGGGGGAACACTGAAGCTTTCTTT.

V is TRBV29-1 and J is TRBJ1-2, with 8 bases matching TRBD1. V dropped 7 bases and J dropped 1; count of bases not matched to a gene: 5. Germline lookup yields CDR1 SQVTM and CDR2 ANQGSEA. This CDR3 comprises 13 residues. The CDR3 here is CSALTGDNYGYTF. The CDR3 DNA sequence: TGCAGCGCCCTGACAGGGGATAACTATGGCTACACCTTC. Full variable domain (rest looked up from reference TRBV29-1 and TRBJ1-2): SAVISQKPSRDICQRGTSLTIQCQVDSQVTMMFWYRQQPGQSLTLIATANQGSEATYESGFVIDKFPISRPNLTFSTLTVSNMSPEDSSIYLCSALTGDNYGYTFGSGTRLTVV.

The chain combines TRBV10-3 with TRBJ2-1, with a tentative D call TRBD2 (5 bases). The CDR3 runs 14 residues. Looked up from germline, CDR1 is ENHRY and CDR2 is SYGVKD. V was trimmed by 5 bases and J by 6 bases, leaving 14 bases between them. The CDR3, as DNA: TGTGCCATCAGTATGGGGAGAACGAGCAATGAGCAGTTCTTC. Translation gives CAISMGRTSNEQFF.